The sequence of this T cell receptor (beta chain) was determined in a study of shared clonotypes between healthy human individuals. Data came from immunoSEQ multiplex PCR; TCRdb stores just in-frame clones and leaves some out. The table includes over 2 million clones, approximately 94% detected once. Naivety among CD8 cells was defined by CD45RO negativity and positive CCR7 selection, thereby excluding terminally differentiated effector memory CD45RA+ cells. V dropped 4 bases and J dropped 5 bases, with 6 bases sitting between them. The CDR3 runs to 11 residues. Germline CDR1 is SNHLY and CDR2 is FYNNEI.

The sample comprised naive CD8+ T cells sorted from blood. This chain uses TRBV2 with TRBJ2-7; no reliable D call. This receptor was obtained from a man younger than 35 in good health. CDR3 nucleotide sequence: TGTGCCAGCAGTGTCGAGGACGAGCAGTACTTC. This gives the protein CASSVEDEQYF.